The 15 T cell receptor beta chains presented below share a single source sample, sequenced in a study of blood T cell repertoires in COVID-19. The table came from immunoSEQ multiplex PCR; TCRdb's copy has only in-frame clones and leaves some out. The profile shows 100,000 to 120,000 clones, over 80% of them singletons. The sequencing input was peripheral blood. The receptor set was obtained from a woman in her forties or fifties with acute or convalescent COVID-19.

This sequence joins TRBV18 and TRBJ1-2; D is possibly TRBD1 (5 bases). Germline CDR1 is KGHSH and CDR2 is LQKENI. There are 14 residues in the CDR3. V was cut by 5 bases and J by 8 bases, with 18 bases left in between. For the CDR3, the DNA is TGTGCCAGCTCAGAAGGGGTCTCTAATAAAGGCTACACCTTC. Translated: CASSEGVSNKGYTF.

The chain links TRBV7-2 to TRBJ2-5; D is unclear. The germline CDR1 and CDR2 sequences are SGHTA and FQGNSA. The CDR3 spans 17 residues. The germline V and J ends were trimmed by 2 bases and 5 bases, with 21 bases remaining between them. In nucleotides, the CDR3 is TGTGCCAGCAGCTTATTCAGTGCGCCCAAGATCGGGGAGACCCAGTACTTC. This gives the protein CASSLFSAPKIGETQYF.

In DNA form, the CDR3 reads TGTGCCAGCAGTGAAGAGGGGGCCCGATCTGGAAACACCATATATTTT. This gives the protein CASSEEGARSGNTIYF. The chain recombines TRBV2 with TRBJ1-3; TRBD1 aligns across 7 bases. Germline V gives CDR1 SNHLY, CDR2 FYNNEI. The CDR3 covers 16 residues. Germline trimming cut 1 base from V and 1 base from J; bases unmatched to any gene: 4.

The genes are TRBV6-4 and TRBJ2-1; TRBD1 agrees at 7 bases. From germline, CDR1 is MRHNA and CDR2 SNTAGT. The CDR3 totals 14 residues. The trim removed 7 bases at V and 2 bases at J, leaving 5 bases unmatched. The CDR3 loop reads CASKRDRAYNEQFF. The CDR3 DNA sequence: TGTGCCAGCAAACGGGACAGAGCCTACAATGAGCAGTTCTTC.

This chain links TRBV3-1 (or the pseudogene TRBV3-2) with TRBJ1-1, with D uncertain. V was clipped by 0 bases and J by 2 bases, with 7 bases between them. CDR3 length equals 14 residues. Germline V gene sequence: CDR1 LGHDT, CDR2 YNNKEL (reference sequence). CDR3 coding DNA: TGTGCCAGCAGCCAAGATCAGGCTAACACTGAAGCTTTCTTT. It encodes CASSQDQANTEAFF.

CDR3 amino acids: CASSPGGLLGGYTF. The DNA of the CDR3 is TGTGCCAGCAGCCCGGGAGGCCTCCTCGGTGGCTACACCTTC. This chain uses TRBV9 with TRBJ1-2, with no clear D. With 4 bases removed from V and 7 bases from J, the gap between germline ends came to 17 bases. CDR3 length: 14 amino acids. Germline CDR1 reads SGDLS; CDR2 reads YYNGEE.

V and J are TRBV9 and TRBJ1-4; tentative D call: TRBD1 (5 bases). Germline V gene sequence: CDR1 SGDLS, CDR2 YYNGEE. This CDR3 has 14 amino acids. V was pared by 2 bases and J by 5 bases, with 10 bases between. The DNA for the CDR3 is TGTGCCAGCAGCGTGGGTAGGGGAAATGAAAAACTGTTTTTT. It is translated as CASSVGRGNEKLFF.

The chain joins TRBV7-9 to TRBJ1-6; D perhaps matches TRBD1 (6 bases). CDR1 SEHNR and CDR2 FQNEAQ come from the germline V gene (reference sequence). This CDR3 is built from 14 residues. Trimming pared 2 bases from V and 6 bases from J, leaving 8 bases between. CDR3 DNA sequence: TGTGCCAGCAGCTTACCGGACAGTAATTCACCCCTCCACTTT. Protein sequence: CASSLPDSNSPLHF.

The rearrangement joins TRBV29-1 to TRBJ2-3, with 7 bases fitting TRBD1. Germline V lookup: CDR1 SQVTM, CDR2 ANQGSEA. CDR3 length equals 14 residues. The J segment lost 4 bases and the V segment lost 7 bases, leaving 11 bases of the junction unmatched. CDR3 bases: TGCAGCGCCCAAATCCCAACAGGGGCAGATACGCAGTATTTT. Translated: CSAQIPTGADTQYF.

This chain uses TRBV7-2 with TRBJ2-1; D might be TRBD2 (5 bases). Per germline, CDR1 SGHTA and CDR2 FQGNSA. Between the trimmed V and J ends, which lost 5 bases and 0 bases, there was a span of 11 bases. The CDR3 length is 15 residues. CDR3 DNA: TGTGCCAGCAGCCCCGACTACCGCTCCTACAATGAGCAGTTCTTC. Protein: CASSPDYRSYNEQFF. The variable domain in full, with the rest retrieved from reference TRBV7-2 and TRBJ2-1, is GAGVSQSPSNKVTEKGKDVELRCDPISGHTALYWYRQSLGQGLEFLIYFQGNSAPDKSGLPSDRFSAERTGGSVSTLTIQRTQQEDSAVYLCASSPDYRSYNEQFFGPGTRLTVL.

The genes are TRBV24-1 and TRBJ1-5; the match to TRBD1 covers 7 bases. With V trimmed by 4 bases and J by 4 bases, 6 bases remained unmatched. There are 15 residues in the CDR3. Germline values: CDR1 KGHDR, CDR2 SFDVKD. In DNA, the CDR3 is TGTGCCACCAGTGACACAGGGGTCAGTAATCAGCCCCAGCATTTT. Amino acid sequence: CATSDTGVSNQPQHF.

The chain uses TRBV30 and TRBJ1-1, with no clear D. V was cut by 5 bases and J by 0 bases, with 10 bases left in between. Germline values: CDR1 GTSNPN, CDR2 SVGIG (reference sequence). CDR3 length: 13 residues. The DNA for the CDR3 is TGTGCCTGGGGAGTTCGTCTGAACACTGAAGCTTTCTTT. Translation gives CAWGVRLNTEAFF.

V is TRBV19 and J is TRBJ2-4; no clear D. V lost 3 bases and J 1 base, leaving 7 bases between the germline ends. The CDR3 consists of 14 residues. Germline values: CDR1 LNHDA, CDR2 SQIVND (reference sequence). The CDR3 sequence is CASSILEAKNIQYF. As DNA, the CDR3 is TGTGCCAGTAGTATTTTGGAGGCCAAAAACATTCAGTACTTC.

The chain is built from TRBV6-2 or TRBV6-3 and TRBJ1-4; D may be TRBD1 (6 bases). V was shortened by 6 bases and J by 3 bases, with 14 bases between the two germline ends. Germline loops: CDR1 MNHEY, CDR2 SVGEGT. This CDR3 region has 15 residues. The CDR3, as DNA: TGTGCCAGCAGCAACCAGGGGCGTTCTAATGAAAAACTGTTTTTT. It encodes CASSNQGRSNEKLFF.

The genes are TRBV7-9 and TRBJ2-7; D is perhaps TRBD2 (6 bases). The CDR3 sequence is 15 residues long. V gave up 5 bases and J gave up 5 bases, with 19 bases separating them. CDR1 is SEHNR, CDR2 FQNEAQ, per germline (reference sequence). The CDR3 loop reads CASSPSGEGRNEQYF. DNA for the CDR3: TGTGCCAGCAGCCCTTCGGGGGAAGGGCGGAACGAGCAGTACTTC.